The 2 T cell receptor beta chains given below trace back to one sample, sequenced in a study of radiotherapy plus CTLA-4 blockade in lung cancer. The protocol was immunoSEQ multiplex PCR, while the TCRdb copy is restricted to in-frame clones and leaves out a portion. The data hold some 60,000 clones, with approximately 79% observed a single time. The source was peripheral blood, collected from a patient treated with radiotherapy plus ipilimumab. The receptor set was obtained from a human donor with non-small cell lung cancer who had a complete response to radiotherapy plus ipilimumab.

The gene calls are TRBV6-6 and TRBJ1-2; D possibly corresponds to TRBD1 (5 bases). From germline, CDR1 is MNHNY and CDR2 SVGAGI (reference sequence). This CDR3 is 14 amino acids long. With 2 bases removed from V and 7 bases from J, the gap between germline ends came to 14 bases. CDR3 in amino acids: CASSYADKKGGYTF. The CDR3 bases are TGTGCCAGCAGTTACGCGGACAAGAAGGGTGGCTACACCTTC.

The chain combines TRBV6-1 with TRBJ1-5; 8 positions match TRBD1. CDR3 length: 15 amino acids. Germline V CDR1 and CDR2: MNHNS, SASEGT. With 3 bases clipped from V and 3 bases from J, the junction kept 4 bases outside the gene matches. The CDR3 DNA follows: TGTGCCAGCAGTGACCAGGACAGGGCCAATCAGCCCCAGCATTTT. Protein sequence: CASSDQDRANQPQHF.